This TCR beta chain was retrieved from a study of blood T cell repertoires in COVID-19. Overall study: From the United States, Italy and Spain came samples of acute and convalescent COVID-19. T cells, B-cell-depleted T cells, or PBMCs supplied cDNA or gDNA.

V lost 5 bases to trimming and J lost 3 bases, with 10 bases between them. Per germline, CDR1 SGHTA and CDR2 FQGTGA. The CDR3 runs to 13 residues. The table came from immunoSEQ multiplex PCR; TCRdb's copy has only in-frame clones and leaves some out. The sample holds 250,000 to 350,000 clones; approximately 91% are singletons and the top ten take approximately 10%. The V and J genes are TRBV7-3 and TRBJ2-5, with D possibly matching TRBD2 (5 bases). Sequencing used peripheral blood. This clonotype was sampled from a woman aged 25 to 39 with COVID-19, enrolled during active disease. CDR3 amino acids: CASSRSGKETQYF. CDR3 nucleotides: TGTGCCAGCAGCCGATCCGGGAAAGAGACCCAGTACTTC.